This TCR beta chain was retrieved from a study of beta chain features in type 1 diabetes. Whole-study results and caveats: Type 1 diabetes patients showed a moderate but significant shortening of TCRB CDR3s in all four CD4+ subsets.

This clone has only a few counts. Its antigen remains unidentified. The CDR3 has 15 amino acids. Losses at the gene ends were 7 bases for V and 4 bases for J; bases not matched to a gene: 10. Germline V gives CDR1 ENHRY, CDR2 SYGVKD. Expressed TCRB transcripts were sequenced, since all the RNA that had been isolated was reverse transcribed. The assay was immunoSEQ multiplex PCR, and TCRdb's table has in-frame clones only and misses some. The profile shows fewer than 550,000 clones, about an eighth of them singletons. All of the sorted populations showed purity greater than 98%. The chain combines TRBV10-3 with TRBJ2-1; 7 bases are shared with TRBD2. This clonotype was obtained from a woman aged 18-35 years in good health. Sequencing used naive CD4+ T cells from blood. The CDR3, as DNA: TGTGCCATCAACCTTAGCGGGCAGGGATACAATGAGCAGTTCTTC. This sequence encodes CAINLSGQGYNEQFF.